The 14 T cell receptor beta chains in this list originate from one sample, sequenced in a study of blood T cell repertoires in COVID-19. Method: immunoSEQ multiplex PCR; TCRdb's copy keeps in-frame clones and lacks some. Of tens of thousands of clones listed, approximately 89% were seen once; the top ten hold roughly 5%. The specimen was peripheral blood. These receptors were collected from a man older than 75 with acute or convalescent COVID-19.

J is TRBJ1-2 and V is TRBV6-5, with D possibly being TRBD1 (6 bases). Germline V gives CDR1 MNHEY, CDR2 SVGAGI. This CDR3 comprises 15 residues. Deletions cut 3 bases from V and 4 bases from J, with 15 bases between. As DNA, the CDR3 is TGTGCCAGCAGTTATAACTCAGACAGGTCCTATGGCTACACCTTC. It translates to CASSYNSDRSYGYTF.

This chain links TRBV6-2 or TRBV6-3 with TRBJ2-1, with D perhaps matching TRBD2 (7 bases). The CDR3 totals 15 residues. Trimming pared 6 bases from V and 9 bases from J, leaving 21 bases between. Per the germline V gene, CDR1 is MNHEY and CDR2 is SVGEGT. The CDR3: CASSLPRGGPSEQFF. The CDR3 DNA follows: TGTGCCAGCAGCCTCCCAAGGGGGGGGCCAAGTGAGCAGTTCTTC.

The rearrangement links TRBV2 to TRBJ2-5; 14 positions match TRBD2. The V gene's germline CDR1 is SNHLY and CDR2 FYNNEI. The CDR3 length is 15 residues. The ends lost 4 bases at V and 5 bases at J; junction bases unmatched: 3. In DNA form, the CDR3 reads TGTGCCAGCAGTGGGGGACTAGCGGGAGTTGAGACCCAGTACTTC. It codes for CASSGGLAGVETQYF.

The V and J genes are TRBV28 and TRBJ2-1, with 8 bases fitting TRBD2. J lost 4 bases, V lost 2 bases, and 4 bases had no gene match. The CDR3 consists of 15 residues. Germline V CDR1 and CDR2: MDHEN, SYDVKM. In DNA form, the CDR3 reads TGTGCCAGCAGTTTAGCAGCGGGAGCGTACAATGAGCAGTTCTTC. Its protein product is CASSLAAGAYNEQFF. Full variable domain (rest looked up from reference TRBV28 and TRBJ2-1): DVKVTQSSRYLVKRTGEKVFLECVQDMDHENMFWYRQDPGLGLRLIYFSYDVKMKEKGDIPEGYSVSREKKERFSLILESASTNQTSMYLCASSLAAGAYNEQFFGPGTRLTVL.

The table lists this clone with a count of one. V and J are TRBV27 and TRBJ1-1, with a weak D call TRBD1 (6 bases). The germline CDR1 and CDR2 sequences are MNHEY and SMNVEV (reference sequence). CDR3 length: 13 residues. V was shortened by 8 bases and J by 1 base, with 11 bases between the two germline ends. This chain's CDR3 is CASGRGGNTEAFF. For the CDR3, the DNA is TGTGCCAGCGGCAGGGGTGGGAACACTGAAGCTTTCTTT.

A single count supports this clone. The CDR3: CARSLGRSFNQPQHF. The CDR3 region has the DNA TGTGCCAGAAGCTTGGGCAGATCCTTCAATCAGCCCCAGCATTTT. The chain carries TRBV5-3 and TRBJ1-5, with no clear D. TRBV5-3 is placed among ORFs of uncertain function. The CDR3 contains 15 residues. Trimming took 0 bases from V and 3 from J, leaving 10 bases between them.

The rearrangement links TRBV6-5 to TRBJ2-7; 9 nucleotides match TRBD1. Germline V gene lookup returns CDR1 MNHEY and CDR2 SVGAGI. CDR3 size: 15 residues. After removal of 4 bases from V and 4 bases from J, the junction contained 8 bases not matched to a gene. CDR3 nucleotide sequence: TGTGCCAGCAGTTCCGGGACAGGGATTCCATACGAGCAGTACTTC. It specifies CASSSGTGIPYEQYF.

The genes are TRBV3-1 (or the pseudogene TRBV3-2) and TRBJ1-2, with 11 bases that match TRBD1. The CDR3 is made up of 16 amino acids. Germline lookup yields CDR1 LGHDT and CDR2 YNNKEL (reference sequence). Unmatched junction bases numbered 11, after V lost 4 bases and J lost 7 bases. The CDR3 DNA reads TGTGCCAGCAGCCGAAATCTCCGGGACAGGGGGACTGGCTACACCTTC. Translating gives CASSRNLRDRGTGYTF.

The rearrangement links TRBV5-1 to TRBJ2-7; 9 bases are a match to TRBD1. J was trimmed by 3 bases and V by 5 bases; bases with no gene match: 6. The germline V gene has CDR1 SGHRS and CDR2 YFSETQ. This CDR3 contains 14 residues. Here the CDR3 DNA reads TGCGCCAGCAGTTCCGGGACAGGGATCTACGAGCAGTACTTC. Protein product: CASSSGTGIYEQYF.

The V and J genes are TRBV28 and TRBJ1-5, with a tentative D call TRBD1 (5 bases). The germline CDR1 and CDR2 sequences are MDHEN and SYDVKM. The V and J ends lost 2 bases and 6 bases respectively, with 11 bases between them. The CDR3 loop spans 14 amino acids. CDR3 residues: CASSLMGEGQPQHF. The CDR3 DNA reads as TGTGCCAGCAGTTTAATGGGGGAGGGTCAGCCCCAGCATTTT.

The chain joins TRBV9 to TRBJ2-7; D is possibly TRBD2 (6 bases). Trimming cost V 0 bases and J 6 bases, with 13 bases left between them. CDR1 SGDLS and CDR2 YYNGEE come from the germline V gene. CDR3 size: 14 residues. CDR3 sequence (DNA): TGTGCCAGCAGCGTAGTGGCGGGAATGGGCGAGCAGTACTTC. As protein: CASSVVAGMGEQYF.

The chain couples TRBV9 to TRBJ1-2, with 7 bases identical to TRBD1. The CDR3 runs 15 residues. Germline CDR1 reads SGDLS; CDR2 reads YYNGEE. V trimming: 0 bases; J trimming: 4 bases; junction bases outside the gene matches: 6. The CDR3 DNA reads TGTGCCAGCAGCGTAGATGGCAGGGGGGCCTATGGCTACACCTTC. Translated: CASSVDGRGAYGYTF.

J is TRBJ2-2 and V is TRBV29-1; 12 bases fit TRBD2. Germline-derived CDR1 and CDR2 are SQVTM and ANQGSEA. J gave up 3 bases and V 4 bases, and 9 bases lay outside the gene matches. The CDR3 covers 17 residues. CDR3 amino acids: CSVGRLAGGWDTGELFF. The CDR3 region has the DNA TGCAGCGTTGGGCGGCTAGCGGGAGGGTGGGACACCGGGGAGCTGTTTTTT.

The CDR3 DNA reads TGCGCCAGCAGCTTAGGCGGGACAGTCCAAGAGACCCAGTACTTC. Its translation: CASSLGGTVQETQYF. The chain employs TRBV5-1 and TRBJ2-5, with D tentatively TRBD1 (7 bases). The V gene's germline CDR1 is SGHRS and CDR2 YFSETQ. The CDR3 runs 15 residues. The V end was cut by 2 bases, the J end by 1 base, with 12 bases between.